The 24 T cell receptor beta chains below all came from one sample that was sequenced in a study of shared clonotypes between healthy human individuals. Libraries were prepared by immunoSEQ multiplex PCR; TCRdb keeps only in-frame clonotypes and omits some of them. Of some 2,000,000 clones in the sample, under 97% were seen once. Input material: naive CD4+ T cells sorted from blood. Described subset: CD45RA+ positively selected. These TCRs come from a man younger than 30 in good health.

The gene calls are TRBV6-1 and TRBJ2-1; no reliable D call. The CDR3 contains 13 residues. V gave up 3 bases and J gave up 2 bases, with 5 bases separating them. Germline lookup yields CDR1 MNHNS and CDR2 SASEGT. Written as DNA, the CDR3 is TGTGCCAGCAGTGAGGGGACCTACAATGAGCAGTTCTTC. It is translated as CASSEGTYNEQFF.

The rearrangement links TRBV5-4 to TRBJ1-2, with TRBD1 matching 10 bases. Trimming took 4 bases from V and 2 from J; bases not matched to a gene: 5. Germline-derived CDR1 and CDR2 are SGHNT and YYREEE (reference sequence). The CDR3 consists of 15 residues. As DNA, the CDR3 is TGTGCCAGCAGCCCCCCGGGACAGGGGAACTATGGCTACACCTTC. Amino acids: CASSPPGQGNYGYTF.

Remarks on this clone: The same CDR3 can be traced to other DNA sequences in this sample. V and J are TRBV10-3 and TRBJ1-4; D gene uncertain. From germline, CDR1 is ENHRY and CDR2 SYGVKD. Trimming pared 0 bases from V and 0 bases from J, leaving 8 bases between. The CDR3 extends over 16 amino acids. CDR3 residues: CAISESPVATNEKLFF. DNA for the CDR3: TGTGCCATCAGTGAGTCTCCTGTTGCAACTAATGAAAAACTGTTTTTT.

This clone was observed a few times. The chain recombines TRBV7-9 with TRBJ1-2; D uncertain. This CDR3 spans 15 amino acids. Germline assignment: CDR1 SEHNR and CDR2 FQNEAQ (reference sequence). V was trimmed by 8 bases and J by 5 bases, leaving 21 bases between them. CDR3 DNA: TGTGCCAGCCAAAATACACCACTGGACGGGTATGGCTACACCTTC. Its protein product is CASQNTPLDGYGYTF.

This chain uses TRBV2 with TRBJ2-1; TRBD2 matches at 8 bases. Germline V gives CDR1 SNHLY, CDR2 FYNNEI. CDR3 length: 16 amino acids. V gave up 6 bases and J gave up 5 bases; unmatched junction bases: 12. The CDR3, as DNA: TGTGCCAGCAGCGTACTTCCGGGACTAGGCCACAATGAGCAGTTCTTC. This gives the protein CASSVLPGLGHNEQFF.

V usage is TRBV5-1 and J usage is TRBJ2-5; a weak D match, TRBD1 (5 bases). Germline CDR1 and CDR2: SGHRS and YFSETQ. Trimming shortened V by 4 bases and J by 2 bases, and 15 bases separated the two germline ends. The CDR3 extends over 15 amino acids. CDR3 residues: CASSQPIGQQETQYF. For the CDR3, the DNA is TGCGCCAGCAGCCAACCGATAGGACAACAAGAGACCCAGTACTTC.

The chain combines TRBV27 with TRBJ1-5, with unresolved D. V gave up 6 bases and J gave up 2 bases, with 5 bases separating them. The germline CDR1 and CDR2 sequences are MNHEY and SMNVEV (reference sequence). The CDR3 runs to 12 residues. CDR3 loop: CASREGNQPQHF. CDR3 DNA: TGTGCCAGCAGGGAGGGCAATCAGCCCCAGCATTTT.

This clone was observed once. V usage is TRBV19 and J usage is TRBJ2-2; D may be TRBD2 (6 bases). V dropped 10 bases and J dropped 4 bases, with 22 bases sitting between them. Germline-derived CDR1 and CDR2 are LNHDA and SQIVND (reference sequence). This CDR3 is 16 amino acids long. This CDR3 is CAIKMSAGLTTGELFF. DNA for the CDR3: TGTGCCATAAAAATGTCGGCGGGGTTAACCACCGGGGAGCTGTTTTTT.

The rearrangement joins TRBV2 to TRBJ2-7, with 8 bases identical to TRBD2. The V gene's germline CDR1 is SNHLY and CDR2 FYNNEI. The V and J ends lost 4 bases and 7 bases, in that order; junction bases with no gene match: 12. The CDR3 loop spans 15 amino acids. In nucleotides, the CDR3 is TGTGCCAGCAGTGTGGGATTGAGCGGGGGCCGGGAGCAGTACTTC. Translated: CASSVGLSGGREQYF.

Comments on this clone: The germline gene is not matched at one end of the junction; a read error may be the cause. V is TRBV10-1 and J is TRBJ2-3; no reliable D call. This CDR3 spans 17 amino acids. The germline V gene has CDR1 WNHNN and CDR2 SYGVQD (reference sequence). The CDR3 DNA reads as TGCGCCAGCAATGAGAGCCGTTGCTTCACTAGCACAGATACGCAGTATTTT. Protein sequence: CASNESRCFTSTDTQYF.

The chain combines TRBV10-3 with TRBJ2-7, with D possibly called TRBD1 or TRBD2 (5 bases each). Trimming pared 4 bases from V and 7 bases from J, leaving 17 bases between. The germline V gene has CDR1 ENHRY and CDR2 SYGVKD. There are 14 residues in the CDR3. The DNA for the CDR3 is TGTGCCATCAGTGCTGGGGACCCCAACGGGGAGCAGTACTTC. This sequence encodes CAISAGDPNGEQYF.

The J gene is TRBJ2-2, the V gene TRBV6-5, with D unresolved. The CDR3 is 11 residues long. Trimming removed 2 bases at V and 6 bases at J, with 1 base between. Germline CDR1 is MNHEY and CDR2 is SVGAGI. In DNA form, the CDR3 reads TGTGCCAGCAGTTACCCCGGGGAGCTGTTTTTT. It codes for CASSYPGELFF.

This chain connects TRBV6-1 to TRBJ1-5; the D is unclear. Germline CDR1 is MNHNS and CDR2 is SASEGT. The CDR3 totals 17 residues. V gave up 2 bases and J gave up 9 bases, with 23 bases separating them. In DNA, the CDR3 is TGTGCCAGCAGTGAACCGGCGGGGATGAGGGCCGCTGGGCCCCAGCATTTT. This translates into CASSEPAGMRAAGPQHF.

A remark on this clone: Other nucleotide sequences from this sample produce the same CDR3. V usage is TRBV5-5 and J usage is TRBJ2-7; D is unclear. Germline assignment: CDR1 SGHKS and CDR2 YYEKEE (reference sequence). The CDR3 spans 11 residues. Between the trimmed V and J ends, which lost 3 bases and 4 bases, there was a span of 5 bases. The CDR3 is CASSSGYEQYF. The DNA for the CDR3 is TGTGCCAGCAGCTCGGGTTACGAGCAGTACTTC. The whole variable domain, filled in from reference TRBV5-5 and TRBJ2-7, reads DAGVTQSPTHLIKTRGQQVTLRCSPISGHKSVSWYQQVLGQGPQFIFQYYEKEERGRGNFPDRFSARQFPNYSSELNVNALLLGDSALYLCASSSGYEQYFGPGTRLTVT.

This clone occurred a few times. CDR3 sequence: CASSRDIYSPLHF. For the CDR3, the DNA is TGTGCCAGTAGTAGGGACATTTATTCACCCCTCCACTTT. The chain combines TRBV19 with TRBJ1-6, with a weak D call TRBD1 (6 bases). This CDR3 has 13 residues. V was trimmed by 4 bases and J by 8 bases, leaving 9 bases between them. The germline gives CDR1 LNHDA, CDR2 SQIVND (reference sequence).

The V gene is TRBV2, the J gene TRBJ1-2; the match to TRBD1 covers 8 bases. Germline loops: CDR1 SNHLY, CDR2 FYNNEI. The CDR3 contains 14 residues. Germline trimming cut 3 bases from V and 7 bases from J; bases unmatched to any gene: 7. In nucleotides, the CDR3 is TGTGCCAGCAGTGATATTGGGACAGGTCGTGGCTACACCTTC. Residues: CASSDIGTGRGYTF.

The chain couples TRBV6-1 to TRBJ2-7; D remains unclear. Germline values: CDR1 MNHNS, CDR2 SASEGT. The CDR3 contains 15 residues. V shed 2 bases and J shed 5 bases, with 16 bases lying between them. CDR3 bases: TGTGCCAGCAGTGAACGATCGACTGGGGTTAACGAGCAGTACTTC. Residues: CASSERSTGVNEQYF.

The V and J genes are TRBV6-4 and TRBJ2-1; 10 nucleotides match TRBD2. The V gene end was trimmed by 5 bases and the J gene end by 8 bases; junction bases not matched to a gene: 9. CDR3 length equals 15 residues. CDR1 is MRHNA, CDR2 SNTAGT, per germline. DNA for the CDR3: TGTGCCAGCAGTAGAACTAGCGGGGACTTCTATGAGCAGTTCTTC. Its protein is CASSRTSGDFYEQFF.

The V gene is TRBV7-6, the J gene TRBJ1-4; D is uncertain. This CDR3 region has 13 residues. The germline V gene has CDR1 SGHVS and CDR2 FNYEAQ. Between the trimmed V and J ends, which lost 3 bases and 7 bases, there was a span of 9 bases. The CDR3 region has the DNA TGTGCCAGCAGCTTTCTTTACGGTGAAAAACTGTTTTTT. Protein product: CASSFLYGEKLFF.

The chain has TRBV20-1 and TRBJ2-5, with TRBD1 identical over 7 bases. The CDR3 is made up of 10 amino acids. Germline loops: CDR1 DFQATT, CDR2 SNEGSKA (reference sequence). The CDR3 DNA reads as TGCTCGACAGGGCAAGAGACCCAGTACTTC. It specifies CSTGQETQYF.

A single count supports this clone. This CDR3 is CASSSRADTQYF. In DNA form, the CDR3 reads TGTGCCAGCAGCTCGAGAGCGGATACGCAGTATTTT. V usage is TRBV11-2 and J usage is TRBJ2-3; no clear D. V was trimmed by 4 bases and J by 6 bases, leaving 8 bases between them. Germline lookup yields CDR1 SGHAT and CDR2 FQNNGV. The CDR3 has 12 residues.

The rearrangement links TRBV6-5 to TRBJ2-7; D ambiguous. Trimming pared 5 bases from V and 3 bases from J, leaving 17 bases between. The CDR3 is 15 residues long. Germline V gene data show CDR1 as MNHEY and CDR2 as SVGAGI. The CDR3 region is CASSRFTDPGYEQYF. The DNA for the CDR3 is TGTGCCAGCAGTAGATTCACGGACCCGGGCTACGAGCAGTACTTC.

V and J are TRBV6-5 and TRBJ2-1, with 8 bases fitting TRBD1. The CDR3 runs to 16 residues. Germline V gene data show CDR1 as MNHEY and CDR2 as SVGAGI. The trim removed 0 bases at V and 8 bases at J, leaving 9 bases unmatched. This CDR3 reads CASSYSGGQGAHEQFF. CDR3 in DNA: TGTGCCAGCAGTTACTCGGGTGGGCAGGGGGCCCATGAGCAGTTCTTC.

Written as DNA, the CDR3 is TGTGCCAGCAGCCAACTAGCGGGGGCTGGCGGGCAGTACTTC. Its translation is CASSQLAGAGGQYF. The gene calls are TRBV7-9 and TRBJ2-7; 11 bases align to TRBD2. Unmatched junction bases numbered 9, after V lost 5 bases and J lost 9 bases. CDR1 is SEHNR, CDR2 FQNEAQ, per germline (reference sequence). The CDR3 contains 14 residues.